This T cell receptor beta chain is from a study of response to subunit inactivated influenza vaccine. Each CDR3 protein is one row after TCRdb ran MiXCR on the RT-PCR reads. The data contain over 750,000 distinct CDR3 sequences, around 21% of them seen just once; the ten biggest clones take up about 9.4%. There are a few counts of this clonotype. Its antigen is still unknown. Germline V gene lookup returns CDR1 SGHRS and CDR2 YFSETQ. The CDR3 is made up of 14 amino acids. Losses at the gene ends were 5 bases for V and 4 bases for J; bases not matched to a gene: 7. Regarding the study as a whole: Each seasonal influenza vaccination recruits few new T cells, the authors suggested.

V is TRBV5-1 and J is TRBJ2-7; 9 bases agree with TRBD1. The origin of this receptor is a man aged 50 to 59 who received an inactivated influenza vaccine. Specimen: PBMCs from blood, collected 5 days after vaccination. CDR3 sequence reads: CASSITGGNYEQYF. CDR3 sequence (DNA): TGCGCCAGCAGTATTACAGGGGGCAATTACGAGCAGTACTTC.